Below are 14 T cell receptor beta chains sequenced from a single sample in a study of T-cell memory formation after mild COVID-19. One entry per CDR3 protein results from TCRdb running MiXCR on the 5' RACE reads. Of roughly 100,000 distinct CDR3 sequences in the sample, 17% were seen once. Material for sequencing was PBMCs or a T cell subset sorted from them (not recorded which). These receptors all stem from an adult woman who had mild COVID-19 (a few samples of this study predate the infection). Cell type and time point are not known.

Only a few counts were recorded for this clonotype. The rearrangement uses TRBV7-6 and TRBJ1-3; D is unresolved. CDR3 length: 15 amino acids. CDR1 SGHVS and CDR2 FNYEAQ come from the germline V gene. Trimming removed 5 bases at V and 0 bases at J, with 11 bases between. CDR3 DNA: TGTGCCAGCAGCGCGGACGGTACCTCTGGAAACACCATATATTTT. It is translated as CASSADGTSGNTIYF.

This clonotype was picked up a small number of times. The gene calls are TRBV9 and TRBJ2-7; TRBD2 is a possible D gene (7 bases). V dropped 7 bases and J dropped 5 bases, with 19 bases sitting between them. The CDR3 is 14 amino acids. The germline V gene has CDR1 SGDLS and CDR2 YYNGEE. The CDR3 DNA reads as TGTGCCAGCGGAGGGGGGGTTCTTTTGGACGAGCAGTACTTC. Protein: CASGGGVLLDEQYF.

This chain connects TRBV14 to TRBJ2-5; possibly TRBD2 for D (5 bases). Germline values: CDR1 SGHDN, CDR2 FVKESK. This CDR3 has 14 residues. V was pared by 0 bases and J by 3 bases, with 8 bases between. CDR3 sequence (DNA): TGTGCCAGCAGCCAAGATCGACTAAAAGAGACCCAGTACTTC. This gives the protein CASSQDRLKETQYF.

This chain connects TRBV12-3 or TRBV12-4 to TRBJ2-2; 7 bases are a match to TRBD1. CDR3 size: 15 residues. V shed 6 bases and J 1 base; nucleotides not matched to a gene: 5. The chain's CDR3 is CASRSGTENTGELFF. CDR3 DNA: TGTGCCAGCAGATCCGGGACAGAGAACACCGGGGAGCTGTTTTTT.

This clonotype occurred a few times. This sequence joins TRBV9 and TRBJ1-6, with a possible D match to TRBD1 (5 bases). V lost 3 bases and J lost 6, with 19 bases in between. This CDR3 spans 17 amino acids. Germline CDR1 SGDLS, CDR2 YYNGEE. The CDR3 DNA is TGTGCCAGCAGCGCATCATCGGGGGAAAGTGTTAATTCACCCCTCCACTTT. It translates to CASSASSGESVNSPLHF.

The chain joins TRBV7-1 to TRBJ2-7, with 8 bases that match TRBD1. TRBV7-1 has ORF status, its function being uncertain. Trimming cost V 3 bases and J 6 bases; bases outside gene matches: 10. The CDR3 sequence is 15 residues long. Here the CDR3 reads CASSSTGGSWGEQYF. CDR3 in DNA: TGTGCCAGCAGCTCCACAGGGGGGTCTTGGGGCGAGCAGTACTTC.

This clonotype was found a few times. This chain uses TRBV7-9 with TRBJ1-4, with D unresolved. The CDR3 is made up of 12 amino acids. Germline V gene lookup returns CDR1 SEHNR and CDR2 FQNEAQ (reference sequence). Trimming took off 4 bases at V and 5 bases at J, with 5 bases between the two ends. The CDR3 nucleotides are TGTGCCAGCAGCTCGATGAATGAAAAACTGTTTTTT. Translated, it gives CASSSMNEKLFF.

This sequence joins TRBV12-3 or TRBV12-4 and TRBJ1-2; perhaps TRBD1 as D (5 bases). The CDR3 is 13 amino acids. With 3 bases removed from V and 6 bases from J, the gap between germline ends came to 11 bases. CDR3 in amino acids: CASSLGRLDGYTF. The CDR3 bases are TGTGCCAGCAGTTTGGGGCGGTTGGATGGCTACACCTTC.

This clonotype was recorded once. V gene TRBV18 combines with J gene TRBJ2-7, with a weak D call TRBD1 (5 bases). The CDR3 runs to 18 residues. From germline, CDR1 is KGHSH and CDR2 LQKENI. Trimming stripped 3 bases from V and 2 bases from J, with 23 bases between. CDR3 in amino acids: CASSPPQLVPGYTYEQYF. The CDR3 nucleotides are TGTGCCAGCTCACCGCCCCAACTCGTTCCAGGGTACACCTACGAGCAGTACTTC.

The sample holds a few counts of this clonotype. J is TRBJ1-1 and V is TRBV5-5; D is undetermined. CDR3 length: 13 residues. Germline CDR1 and CDR2: SGHKS and YYEKEE (reference sequence). V lost 2 bases to trimming and J lost 1 base, with 6 bases between them. This CDR3 is CASSFARNTEAFF. For the CDR3, the DNA is TGTGCCAGCAGCTTCGCCAGGAACACTGAAGCTTTCTTT.

This clonotype was seen a handful of times. This chain connects TRBV4-1 to TRBJ1-2; D ambiguous. The germline gives CDR1 MGHRA, CDR2 YSYEKL. The V end was cut by 0 bases, the J end by 5 bases, with 10 bases between. The CDR3 sequence is 14 residues long. The CDR3 spells CASSQDSSLYGYTF. The CDR3, as DNA: TGCGCCAGCAGCCAAGATAGCAGTTTATATGGCTACACCTTC.

The gene calls are TRBV7-9 and TRBJ2-1; TRBD2 matches 8 bases. Germline CDR1 is SEHNR and CDR2 is FQNEAQ (reference sequence). Losses at the gene ends were 1 base for V and 3 bases for J; bases not matched to a gene: 5. CDR3 size: 16 residues. The CDR3 DNA sequence: TGTGCCAGCAGCTTAGTCAGCGGGGGAGGCTACAATGAGCAGTTCTTC. The encoded protein is CASSLVSGGGYNEQFF.

This clonotype has a handful of counts. The genes are TRBV2 and TRBJ2-3; TRBD2 is a possible D gene (5 bases). Germline assignment: CDR1 SNHLY and CDR2 FYNNEI. Trimming removed 8 bases from V and 6 bases from J, with 21 bases in between. The CDR3 loop spans 15 amino acids. CDR3 nucleotides: TGTGCCAGCGAGGGCAGCGAGGGAACACGGGATACGCAGTATTTT. Residues: CASEGSEGTRDTQYF.

This clonotype was recorded at least ten times. This sequence joins TRBV9 and TRBJ1-2; 7 bases match TRBD1. V dropped 1 base and J dropped 3; count of bases not matched to a gene: 9. Germline V gene data show CDR1 as SGDLS and CDR2 as YYNGEE. This CDR3 is built from 16 residues. The CDR3, as DNA: TGTGCCAGCAGCGTAAGGCCGCAGGGGGAGGACTATGGCTACACCTTC. As protein: CASSVRPQGEDYGYTF.